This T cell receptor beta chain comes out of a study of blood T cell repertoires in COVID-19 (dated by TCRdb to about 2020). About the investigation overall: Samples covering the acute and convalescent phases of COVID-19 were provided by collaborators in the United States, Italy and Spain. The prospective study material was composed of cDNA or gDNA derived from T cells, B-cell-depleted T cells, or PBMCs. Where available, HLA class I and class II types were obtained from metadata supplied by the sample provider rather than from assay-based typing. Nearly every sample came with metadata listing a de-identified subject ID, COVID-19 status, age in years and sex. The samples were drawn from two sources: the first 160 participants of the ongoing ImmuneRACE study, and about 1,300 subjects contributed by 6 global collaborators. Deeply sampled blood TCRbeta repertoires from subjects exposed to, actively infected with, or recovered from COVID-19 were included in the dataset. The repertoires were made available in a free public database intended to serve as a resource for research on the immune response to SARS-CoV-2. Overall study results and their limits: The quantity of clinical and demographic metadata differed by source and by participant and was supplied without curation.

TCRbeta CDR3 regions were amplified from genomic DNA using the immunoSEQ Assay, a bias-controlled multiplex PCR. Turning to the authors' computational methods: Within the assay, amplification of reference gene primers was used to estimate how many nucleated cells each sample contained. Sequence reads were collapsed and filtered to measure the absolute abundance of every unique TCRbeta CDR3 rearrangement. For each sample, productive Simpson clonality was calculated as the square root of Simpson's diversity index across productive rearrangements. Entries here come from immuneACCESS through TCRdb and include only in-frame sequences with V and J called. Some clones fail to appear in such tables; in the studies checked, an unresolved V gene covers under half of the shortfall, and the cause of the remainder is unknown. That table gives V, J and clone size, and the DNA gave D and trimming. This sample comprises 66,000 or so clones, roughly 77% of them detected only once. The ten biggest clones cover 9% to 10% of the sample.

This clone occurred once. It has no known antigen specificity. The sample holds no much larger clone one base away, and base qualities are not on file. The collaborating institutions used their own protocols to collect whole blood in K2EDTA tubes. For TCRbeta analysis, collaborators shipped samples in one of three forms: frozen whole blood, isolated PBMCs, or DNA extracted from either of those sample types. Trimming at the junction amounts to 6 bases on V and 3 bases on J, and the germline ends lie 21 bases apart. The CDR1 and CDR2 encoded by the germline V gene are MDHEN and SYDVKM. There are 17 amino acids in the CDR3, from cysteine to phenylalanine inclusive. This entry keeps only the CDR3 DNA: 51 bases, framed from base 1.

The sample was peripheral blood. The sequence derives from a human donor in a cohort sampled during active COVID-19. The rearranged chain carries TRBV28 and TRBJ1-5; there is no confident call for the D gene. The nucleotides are TGTGCCAGCAGAGTATATGCGTTGAGGGAGTCCAATCAGCCCCAGCATTTT. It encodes CASRVYALRESNQPQHF.